Listed here is a single TCR beta chain. This entry comes from a study of blood T cell repertoires in COVID-19. Profiled with immunoSEQ multiplex PCR; TCRdb holds only in-frame clones, not every one. The top ten hold about 6% of the sample, which has approximately 230,000 clones, roughly nine tenths seen once. Germline CDR1 and CDR2: LNHDA and SQIVND (reference sequence). The CDR3 has 15 residues. J gave up 2 bases and V 3 bases, and 3 bases lay outside the gene matches. Sequencing input: PBMCs or T cells enriched from blood (not recorded which). The genes are TRBV19 and TRBJ2-5, with 10 bases fitting TRBD1. The receptor comes from a woman in her 30s with acute COVID-19. The CDR3, as DNA: TGTGCCAGTAGTATTCTGGACAGGGGGCAAGAGACCCAGTACTTC. Residues: CASSILDRGQETQYF.